The 24 T cell receptor beta chains below come from one sample, sequenced in a study of T cells in Graves' hyperthyroidism and ophthalmopathy. Amplified TCR beta CDR3 regions derived from RNA transcripts. Primed by the HTBI set, a first-round RT-PCR was run on the TCR CDR3. TCRdb recomputed calls from the multiplex PCR reads with MiXCR, one row per CDR3 protein. Of a few hundred thousand distinct CDR3 sequences in the sample, about 45% were seen once. Material: peripheral blood or thyroid tissue (not recorded which). Receptor source: a woman aged 18-30 years with Graves' hyperthyroidism.

Many counts were recorded for this clonotype. The genes are TRBV27 and TRBJ2-5; D gene unclear. Germline CDR1 and CDR2: MNHEY and SMNVEV (reference sequence). This CDR3 region has 11 residues. V lost 7 bases, J lost 4 bases, and 7 bases lay in between. CDR3: CASMGLETQYF. In nucleotides, the CDR3 is TGTGCCAGCATGGGCTTAGAGACCCAGTACTTC.

There are many counts of this clonotype. The chain recombines TRBV5-1 with TRBJ1-6, with D uncertain. V dropped 0 bases and J dropped 7 bases, with 14 bases sitting between them. The length of the CDR3 is 16 residues. Germline-derived CDR1 and CDR2 are SGHRS and YFSETQ. CDR3 DNA sequence: TGCGCCAGCAGCTTGGGTCCGGACCCTTGGAATTCACCCCTCCACTTT. Encoded protein: CASSLGPDPWNSPLHF.

This clonotype has ten or more counts. This CDR3 reads CASSPWTSPGELFF. The CDR3 nucleotides read TGTGCCAGCAGCCCCTGGACTAGTCCCGGGGAGCTGTTTTTT. J is TRBJ2-2 and V is TRBV7-2; 7 nucleotides match TRBD2. The CDR3 contains 14 residues. Trimming at V came to 5 bases and at J to 6 bases, leaving 6 bases not matched to a gene. Looked up from germline, CDR1 is SGHTA and CDR2 is FQGNSA.

The genes are TRBV7-3 and TRBJ2-6; no definite D call. Germline CDR1 reads SGHTA; CDR2 reads FQGTGA. V was clipped by 7 bases and J by 3 bases, with 7 bases between them. This CDR3 comprises 13 residues. For the CDR3, the DNA is TGTGCCAGCACCGACGATGGGGCCAACGTCCTGACTTTC. This codes for CASTDDGANVLTF.

Of note for this clonotype: A much bigger clone sits one base away, suggesting this may be a read error. This chain joins TRBV6-1 and TRBJ2-7, with 8 nucleotides matching TRBD1. Germline CDR1 MNHNS, CDR2 SASEGT. The length of the CDR3 is 15 residues. J gave up 7 bases and V 5 bases, and 13 bases lay outside the gene matches. The chain's CDR3 is CASSPTGVYGNEQYF. The CDR3, as DNA: TGTGCCAGCAGTCCGACAGGGGTGTACGGGAATGAGCAGTACTTC.

This clonotype was seen repeatedly, ten times or more. This chain links TRBV11-3 with TRBJ2-7; D is ambiguous. From germline, CDR1 is SGHNT and CDR2 YENEEA. V dropped 4 bases and J dropped 1 base, with 17 bases sitting between them. The CDR3 loop spans 16 amino acids. CDR3 sequence (DNA): TGTGCCAGCAGCTCCTACTCGACAACCCGTTCCTACGAGCAGTACTTC. Encoded protein: CASSSYSTTRSYEQYF. Looking up the rest from reference TRBV11-3 and TRBJ2-7 gives the full variable domain: EAGVVQSPRYKIIEKKQPVAFWCNPISGHNTLYWYLQNLGQGPELLIRYENEEAVDDSQLPKDRFSAERLKGVDSTLKIQPAELGDSAVYLCASSSYSTTRSYEQYFGPGTRLTVT.

The gene calls are TRBV29-1 and TRBJ1-2; D remains unclear. The CDR3 totals 12 residues. The germline V and J ends were trimmed by 1 base and 8 bases, with 11 bases remaining between them. The germline CDR1 and CDR2 sequences are SQVTM and ANQGSEA. The CDR3 loop reads CSVEVAGNGYTF. For the CDR3, the DNA is TGCAGCGTTGAAGTAGCGGGAAACGGCTACACCTTC. Combining the CDR3 with reference TRBV29-1 and TRBJ1-2 gives the whole variable domain SAVISQKPSRDICQRGTSLTIQCQVDSQVTMMFWYRQQPGQSLTLIATANQGSEATYESGFVIDKFPISRPNLTFSTLTVSNMSPEDSSIYLCSVEVAGNGYTFGSGTRLTVV.

This clonotype was recorded many times. The chain carries TRBV19 and TRBJ1-2; perhaps TRBD1 as D (6 bases). Germline V lookup: CDR1 LNHDA, CDR2 SQIVND (reference sequence). The CDR3 runs 14 residues. V was shortened by 5 bases and J by 2 bases, with 12 bases between the two germline ends. The CDR3 reads CASSAGAPNYGYTF. CDR3 nucleotide sequence: TGTGCCAGTAGTGCAGGGGCCCCCAACTATGGCTACACCTTC.

Concerning this clonotype itself: The CDR3 carries no conserved terminal phenylalanine or tryptophan, so it likely arises from a read error. The limits of the CDR3 on the DNA are not certain, so only TCRdb's listed CDR3 is given. This sequence joins TRBV20-1 and TRBJ1-1. The CDR3 spans 10 residues, counting both ends. Germline CDR1 DFQATT, CDR2 SNEGSKA (reference sequence). CDR3 loop: CSARAGITNY.

This clonotype is a singleton in its sample. This chain joins TRBV7-2 and TRBJ1-6; 7 bases map to TRBD1. The junction had 15 bases not matched to a gene; V was cut back by 6 bases and J by 7 bases. Per germline, CDR1 SGHTA and CDR2 FQGNSA. The length of the CDR3 is 17 residues. The CDR3 is CASSPGTVGEANSPLHF. The CDR3 region has the DNA TGTGCCAGCAGTCCCGGGACAGTCGGGGAGGCAAATTCACCCCTCCACTTT. The variable domain in full, completed from reference TRBV7-2 and TRBJ1-6, reads GAGVSQSPSNKVTEKGKDVELRCDPISGHTALYWYRQSLGQGLEFLIYFQGNSAPDKSGLPSDRFSAERTGGSVSTLTIQRTQQEDSAVYLCASSPGTVGEANSPLHFGNGTRLTVT.

The table lists this clonotype with many counts. V is TRBV4-2 and J is TRBJ1-5; no definite D call. CDR3 size: 15 residues. The V gene's germline CDR1 is LGHNA and CDR2 YNFKEQ. Trimming took 1 base from V and 1 from J, leaving 8 bases between them. The CDR3 DNA reads TGTGCCAGCAGCCAAGGAGCAGCAAGCAATCAGCCCCAGCATTTT. This codes for CASSQGAASNQPQHF.

This clonotype was seen only a few times. For the CDR3, the DNA is TGTGCCAGTAGTATAGATCGAGCTAGCGGGAGCCCCAACACCGGGGAGCTGTTTTTT. Amino acid sequence: CASSIDRASGSPNTGELFF. The chain has TRBV19 and TRBJ2-2; 10 nucleotides line up with TRBD2. Germline V lookup: CDR1 LNHDA, CDR2 SQIVND (reference sequence). This CDR3 is 19 amino acids long. With V trimmed by 0 bases and J by 2 bases, 9 bases remained unmatched.

This rearrangement joins TRBV5-1 to TRBJ1-4, with D maybe TRBD1 (6 bases). V was trimmed by 3 bases and J by 0 bases, leaving 9 bases between them. Germline loops: CDR1 SGHRS, CDR2 YFSETQ. CDR3 length: 15 amino acids. The CDR3 sequence is CASSYRQATNEKLFF. CDR3 bases: TGCGCCAGCAGCTACCGACAGGCAACTAATGAAAAACTGTTTTTT. Combining the CDR3 with reference TRBV5-1 and TRBJ1-4 gives the whole variable domain KAGVTQTPRYLIKTRGQQVTLSCSPISGHRSVSWYQQTPGQGLQFLFEYFSETQRNKGNFPGRFSGRQFSNSRSEMNVSTLELGDSALYLCASSYRQATNEKLFFGSGTQLSVL.

The genes are TRBV10-3 and TRBJ1-5; D perhaps matches TRBD1 (5 bases). The V and J ends lost 0 bases and 2 bases respectively, with 11 bases between them. Germline lookup yields CDR1 ENHRY and CDR2 SYGVKD. The CDR3 covers 16 residues. CDR3 region: CAISESSQGGNQPQHF. The DNA for the CDR3 is TGTGCCATCAGTGAGTCTAGCCAGGGTGGCAATCAGCCCCAGCATTTT.

The V gene is TRBV29-1, the J gene TRBJ2-7; 13 positions agree with TRBD2. V dropped 4 bases and J dropped 3; count of bases not matched to a gene: 12. This CDR3 region has 17 residues. Germline CDR1 is SQVTM and CDR2 is ANQGSEA. The CDR3 is CSVAGGAGLAGHYEQYF. The CDR3 DNA reads as TGCAGCGTTGCAGGTGGGGCGGGACTAGCGGGGCACTACGAGCAGTACTTC.

This chain links TRBV3-2 with TRBJ1-5; the tabulated D call, TRBD1, remains unverified against the DNA. TRBV3-2 constitutes a pseudogene. The CDR3 loop spans 15 amino acids. The CDR3 reads CARRGRCNSNQPQHF. The CDR3 nucleotides read TGTGCCAGGCGGGGCCGCTGTAATAGCAATCAGCCCCAGCATTTT.

V is TRBV9 and J is TRBJ2-1; weak D call: TRBD2 (5 bases). CDR3 length: 11 amino acids. V lost 4 bases and J 9 bases, leaving 8 bases between the germline ends. The germline V gene has CDR1 SGDLS and CDR2 YYNGEE. As DNA, the CDR3 is TGTGCCAGCAGCTTCGAGGGTGAGCAGTTCTTC. It is translated as CASSFEGEQFF.

This clonotype appeared many times. The chain uses TRBV29-1 and TRBJ1-1; D uncertain. This CDR3 has 11 amino acids. CDR1 and CDR2 (germline): SQVTM, ANQGSEA. Trimming stripped 7 bases from V and 3 bases from J, with 9 bases between. The CDR3 is CSGGLDTEAFF. For the CDR3, the DNA is TGCAGCGGCGGACTTGACACTGAAGCTTTCTTT. The full variable domain, in which reference TRBV29-1 and TRBJ1-1 provide the parts outside the CDR3, is SAVISQKPSRDICQRGTSLTIQCQVDSQVTMMFWYRQQPGQSLTLIATANQGSEATYESGFVIDKFPISRPNLTFSTLTVSNMSPEDSSIYLCSGGLDTEAFFGQGTRLTVV.

The chain links TRBV10-3 to TRBJ2-7; 7 nucleotides align to TRBD1. This CDR3 contains 13 residues. The germline CDR1 and CDR2 sequences are ENHRY and SYGVKD. After removal of 6 bases from V and 2 bases from J, the junction contained 4 bases not matched to a gene. The CDR3 region is CAIRGQSAYEQYF. The CDR3 DNA is TGTGCCATCAGGGGACAGTCGGCCTACGAGCAGTACTTC.

The V and J genes are TRBV2 and TRBJ1-2, with 8 nucleotides matching TRBD1. This CDR3 is built from 15 residues. V lost 3 bases to trimming and J lost 4 bases; unmatched junction nucleotides: 7. CDR1 SNHLY and CDR2 FYNNEI come from the germline V gene. The CDR3 DNA reads TGTGCCAGCAGTGATGTGGGACAGGCCTTCTATGGCTACACCTTC. Its translation: CASSDVGQAFYGYTF. The entire variable domain, with the rest obtained from reference TRBV2 and TRBJ1-2, is as follows: EPEVTQTPSHQVTQMGQEVILRCVPISNHLYFYWYRQILGQKVEFLVSFYNNEISEKSEIFDDQFSVERPDGSNFTLKIRSTKLEDSAMYFCASSDVGQAFYGYTFGSGTRLTVV.

This clonotype occurred many times. The rearrangement links TRBV27 to TRBJ2-5; TRBD2 is a possible D gene (6 bases). Trimming left V 6 bases short and J 1 base short, with 6 bases between. Germline V gene lookup returns CDR1 MNHEY and CDR2 SMNVEV (reference sequence). The CDR3 has 12 residues. CDR3 bases: TGTGCCAGCAGGGAGGGCCAAGAGACCCAGTACTTC. It codes for CASREGQETQYF.

There are a few counts of this clonotype. The gene calls are TRBV11-2 and TRBJ1-3; D perhaps matches TRBD1 (6 bases). CDR3 length: 16 amino acids. Trimming shortened V by 6 bases and J by 1 base, and 16 bases separated the two germline ends. Germline V lookup: CDR1 SGHAT, CDR2 FQNNGV. The CDR3 here is CASSPGWGASGNTIYF. In DNA, the CDR3 is TGTGCCAGCAGTCCCGGATGGGGGGCATCTGGAAACACCATATATTTT.

The chain carries TRBV29-1 and TRBJ1-2; the D is unclear. This CDR3 comprises 13 residues. V dropped 6 bases and J dropped 0 bases, with 11 bases sitting between them. Germline CDR1 SQVTM, CDR2 ANQGSEA. The CDR3 nucleotides read TGCAGCGTAGTTGCCTACGCTAACTATGGCTACACCTTC. Protein sequence: CSVVAYANYGYTF.

The rearrangement links TRBV30 to TRBJ1-1; D not certain. The germline gives CDR1 GTSNPN, CDR2 SVGIG (reference sequence). The CDR3 runs 11 residues. V lost 5 bases and J lost 7, with 11 bases in between. Here the CDR3 DNA reads TGTGCCTGGGGTACCTCCGTTGAAGCTTTCTTT. Translating gives CAWGTSVEAFF.